This TCR beta chain was documented in a study of T cells in Graves' hyperthyroidism and ophthalmopathy (dated by TCRdb to the late 2010s). Notes on the research overall: Peripheral blood was collected at initial diagnosis, before any treatment. Prospective prediction of ophthalmopathy was tested in an independent validation cohort consisting of 18 hyperthyroidism patients and 15 or so patients who later progressed to ophthalmopathy. The 100 discovery patients were randomly split 7:3 into training and test sets. The paper describes TCR Vbeta CDR3 sequencing of 135 peripheral blood samples, made up of 40 to 45 ophthalmopathy patients, 70 to 75 hyperthyroidism patients and 17 progressor patients. To identify distinguishing TCR V-J signatures, a discovery cohort of 100 or so patients was used, comprising 40 to 45 with Graves' ophthalmopathy and around 57 with stable Graves' hyperthyroidism. Once sampling was done, hyperthyroidism patients were given methimazole at a starting dose of 30 mg daily, whereas ophthalmopathy patients were given high-dose intravenous methylprednisolone. In addition, the study compared T-cell repertoires in thyroid tissue and in blood from roughly 6 Graves' hyperthyroidism patients.

This clonotype was detected many times. It lacks a known antigen. The input lacks base qualities; no much larger clone sits a single base away. The CDR3 holds 15 amino acids from the cysteine to the phenylalanine. The read is trimmed to its CDR3 DNA, 45 bases read in frame from base 1. The germline ends are 16 bases apart after V is trimmed by 4 bases and J by 3 bases. The germline V gene gives CDR1 as SGHDN and CDR2 as FVKESK. Broader findings and caveats from the paper: No statistical method was used to fix the sample size in advance, and group allocation was not hidden from the investigators. In cross-validation, a model built on a 13 V-J signature told ophthalmopathy apart from stable hyperthyroidism with 85% to 90% sensitivity and roughly 81% specificity, and in testing the same model reached 80%/75%. During validation, the model predicted progression to ophthalmopathy a median of around 6 months ahead of onset, with almost 71% sensitivity and 72.22% specificity. Most expanded thyroid clonotypes (frequency above 0.001) were also found in blood, which suggests that blood repertoires may mirror thyroid immune responses.

Graves' hyperthyroidism was defined as stable when no progression to ophthalmopathy occurred over 18 months of follow-up. Hyperthyroidism patients were newly diagnosed, with disease duration under 2 months, and aged 18 to 65 years. The study excluded patients with uncontrolled infections, other autoimmune diseases, pregnancy or lactation. Diagnoses were based on clinical symptoms, serum thyroxine and TRAb, thyroid ultrasound and orbital computed tomography. PBMCs were separated from 10 ml of fresh peripheral blood using Ficoll-Paque density gradient centrifugation. Total RNA was extracted using Trizol reagent, and RNA quality was assessed on an Agilent 2100 Bioanalyzer. The TCR beta CDR3 regions were amplified from the RNA transcripts. For the first round of RT-PCR on the TCR CDR3, the HTBI primer set was used together with the Qiagen OneStep RT-PCR kit. Libraries were constructed in a second round of multiplex PCR, after which size selection and purification were carried out. Libraries were sequenced paired-end with 100 bp reads on an Illumina HiSeq2000. The study's own analysis went as follows. SOAPnuke was used to process the raw data, throwing out any read that contained adapters or uncalled bases, had a mean Phred below 15, or lacked an exact constant-primer or identifier match. COPE v1.2.5 was used to merge high-quality paired reads, and clonotypes were defined as unique nucleotide sequences. MiTCR v1.1 was used to align clonotypes to the IMGT TRBV, TRBD and TRBJ reference segments. Only V-J combinations with frequency above 0.0001, covering 99.2% of repertoires, were analysed. The TCS score was defined as F50 (clonal expansion) divided by E x V (chaos), with BLOSUM62-based TCRdist calculated between CDR3 peptides within each V-J. Welch's t-statistics and random forest reduced 500 to 550 V-J features to about 12, which were used in a naive Bayes classifier (R e1071). TCRdb reprocessing: public reads trimmed at Q25 with fastp, clones called with MiXCR, in-frame beta chains kept. Rows merge per CDR3 protein into single entries with the most common DNA and genes. The V and J calls and clone size are TCRdb's, not the authors'. Recorded for this sample are about 500,000 distinct CDR3 sequences; 16% of them occurred a single time. The top ten constitute 18% of the sample.

What was sequenced was blood. The TCR comes from a woman in her late teens or twenties with Graves' hyperthyroidism. The chain joins TRBV14 to TRBJ2-7; the D element could tentatively be TRBD1 or TRBD2, as 5 bases agree for each. The sequenced DNA: TGTGCCAGCAGCCCAACCGGGACCTTACACTACGAGCAGTACTTC. Its product reads: CASSPTGTLHYEQYF.